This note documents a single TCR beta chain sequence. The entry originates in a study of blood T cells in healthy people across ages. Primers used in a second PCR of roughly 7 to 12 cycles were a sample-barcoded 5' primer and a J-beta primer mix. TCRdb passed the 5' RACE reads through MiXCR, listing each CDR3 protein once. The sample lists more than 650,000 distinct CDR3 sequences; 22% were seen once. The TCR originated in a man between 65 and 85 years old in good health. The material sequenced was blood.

Written as DNA, the CDR3 is TGTGCCAGCAGTTTAAACTGGTCCCCTGAAGCTTTCTTT. Its protein is CASSLNWSPEAFF. V gene TRBV12-3 or TRBV12-4 combines with J gene TRBJ1-1; D call uncertain. The CDR3 has 13 residues. With 2 bases removed from V and 6 bases from J, the gap between germline ends came to 10 bases.